The 4 T cell receptor beta chains listed next were all sequenced from one sample in a study of blood T cell repertoires in COVID-19. Profiling relied on immunoSEQ multiplex PCR, and the TCRdb table lists in-frame clones only, not all of them. The sample contains hundreds of thousands of clones, around 84% of which appear only once. Sequenced material: PBMCs or T cells enriched from blood (not recorded which). The receptors stem from a woman aged 45-65 years who had recovered from COVID-19.

The V and J genes are TRBV15 and TRBJ2-1, with 7 bases identical to TRBD1. The ends lost 0 bases at V and 2 bases at J; junction bases unmatched: 1. The CDR3 spans 15 residues. Germline V gene sequence: CDR1 LNHNV, CDR2 YYDKDF (reference sequence). Written as DNA, the CDR3 is TGTGCCACCAGCAGAGATCAGGGGGCCTACAATGAGCAGTTCTTC. Residues: CATSRDQGAYNEQFF.

This clone was observed a handful of times. The chain combines TRBV5-1 with TRBJ2-7; 7 bases line up with TRBD1. Germline V CDR1 and CDR2: SGHRS, YFSETQ. This CDR3 has 15 residues. V lost 6 bases to trimming and J lost 2 bases; unmatched junction nucleotides: 11. In DNA form, the CDR3 reads TGCGCCAGCAAATACGCCCAGGGGGAGACCTACGAGCAGTACTTC. It encodes CASKYAQGETYEQYF.

The chain combines TRBV7-9 with TRBJ1-1; D gene unclear. The V and J ends lost 3 bases and 1 base respectively, with 12 bases between them. This CDR3 is 15 amino acids long. CDR1 and CDR2 (germline): SEHNR, FQNEAQ (reference sequence). In DNA form, the CDR3 reads TGTGCCAGCAGCTTGGAGCTCGGTCCGAACACTGAAGCTTTCTTT. Translated, it gives CASSLELGPNTEAFF.

The chain couples TRBV6-5 to TRBJ1-5; 7 nucleotides match TRBD1. CDR3 length equals 13 residues. The junction had 3 bases not matched to a gene; V was cut back by 4 bases and J by 6 bases. Germline V gene sequence: CDR1 MNHEY, CDR2 SVGAGI. The CDR3 sequence is CASSSGGRQPQHF. CDR3 in DNA: TGTGCCAGCAGTTCAGGGGGACGTCAGCCCCAGCATTTT.